The source of this T cell receptor (beta chain) is a study of cytomegalovirus exposure and HLA in healthy donors. Trimming cost V 3 bases and J 7 bases; bases outside gene matches: 6. This CDR3 is built from 14 residues. The germline V gene encodes CDR1 SGHNT and CDR2 YYREEE (reference sequence). Turning to this clone: The antigen is undetermined.

Overall study findings and caveats: More clonal expansion characterized HLA-associated TCR beta chains than equally common others in a later analysis.

The PCR made use of 60 Vbeta and 13 Jbeta primers. TCRdb keeps only in-frame clones here, not all; method: immunoSEQ multiplex PCR. The sample table sets out under 130,000 clones. The J gene is TRBJ2-7, the V gene TRBV5-4; 11 bases fit TRBD1. The TCR originated in a man aged 40-49 years in good health and CMV-seronegative. Sequencing input: PBMCs. The CDR3 here is CASSWGTGGKEQYF. The CDR3, as DNA: TGTGCCAGCAGCTGGGGGACAGGGGGTAAAGAGCAGTACTTC.